This T cell receptor (beta chain) was captured by sequencing in a study of T cells in Graves' hyperthyroidism and ophthalmopathy. From RNA transcripts, TCR beta CDR3 regions were amplified. First-round RT-PCR with HTBI primers amplified the TCR CDR3 region. One entry per CDR3 protein results from TCRdb running MiXCR on the multiplex PCR reads. The data contain some 650,000 distinct CDR3 sequences, roughly a sixth of them singletons. This clonotype was seen ten or more times. From germline, CDR1 is DFQATT and CDR2 SNEGSKA (reference sequence). Trimming left V 5 bases short and J 0 bases short, with 16 bases between. This CDR3 comprises 15 residues.

The rearrangement links TRBV20-1 to TRBJ2-5; D possibly corresponds to TRBD2 (5 bases). The sample comprised blood. The TCR originated in a woman in her 40s with Graves' ophthalmopathy. The CDR3 reads CSAPPGAEYQETQYF. The DNA for the CDR3 is TGCAGTGCTCCCCCTGGAGCGGAGTACCAAGAGACCCAGTACTTC.